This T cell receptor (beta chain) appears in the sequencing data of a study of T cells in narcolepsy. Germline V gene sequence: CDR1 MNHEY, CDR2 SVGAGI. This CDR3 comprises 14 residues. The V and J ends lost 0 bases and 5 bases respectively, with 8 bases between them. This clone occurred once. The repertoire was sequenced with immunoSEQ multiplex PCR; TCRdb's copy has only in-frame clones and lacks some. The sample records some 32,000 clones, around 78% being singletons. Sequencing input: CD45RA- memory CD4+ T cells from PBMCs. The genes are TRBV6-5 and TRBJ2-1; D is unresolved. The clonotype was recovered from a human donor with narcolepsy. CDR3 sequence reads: CASSYSNADNEQFF. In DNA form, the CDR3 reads TGTGCCAGCAGTTACTCGAACGCGGACAATGAGCAGTTCTTC.